A selection of T cell receptor beta chains follows, all from one sample in a study of shared clonotypes between healthy human individuals. Produced via immunoSEQ multiplex PCR; TCRdb's table is partial and in-frame only. Of 2 million to 2.5 million clones detected, around 92% appear once; the ten largest clones hold more than 0.35%. Sequencing used naive CD4+ T cells from PBMCs. These receptor sequences come from a man in his late teens or twenties in good health. Some clones in this sample may be carry-over from other donors' samples. The CDR3 runs from the conserved cysteine through the conserved F or W. The D gene is left open where the match is weak. Only part of the rows carry a size: once, few, many, or a class if the clone is expanded.

CDR3 DNA	CDR3 protein	V gene	D gene	J gene	clone size
TGTGCCATCAAACGGGGACCTAATAATGGCTACACCTTC	CAIKRGPNNGYTF	TRBV10-3	.	TRBJ1-2	.
TGTGCCAGCAGCTTACGCGGGGGACAGAACACCGGGGAGCTGTTTTTT	CASSLRGGQNTGELFF	TRBV7-6	.	TRBJ2-2	.
TGTGCCAGCAGCGCCCTCATAGGGGCAGAATACGAGCAGTACTTC	CASSALIGAEYEQYF	TRBV7-2	.	TRBJ2-7	.
TGTGCCAGCTTGGGACGGAACAATCAGCCCCAGCATTTT	CASLGRNNQPQHF	TRBV28	.	TRBJ1-5	.
TGTGCCAGCTCGGGGTTGAGCTCTGGAAACACCATATATTTT	CASSGLSSGNTIYF	TRBV11-2	.	TRBJ1-3	.
TGTGCCAGCAGTGAACGGCGGGGGAGCTCCTACAATGAGCAGTTCTTC	CASSERRGSSYNEQFF	TRBV25-1	TRBD2	TRBJ2-1	.
TGTGCCAGCAGTGAAGGTCTAGCGGGAATCTACGAGCAGTACTTC	CASSEGLAGIYEQYF	TRBV2	TRBD2	TRBJ2-7	.
TGTGCCAGCAGCTTAGGGGTTAACAATGAGCAGTTCTTC	CASSLGVNNEQFF	TRBV7-3	.	TRBJ2-1	.
TGTGCCAGCAGTTTACGAGGCACTATAAACGAGCAGTACTTC	CASSLRGTINEQYF	TRBV27	.	TRBJ2-7	.
TGCGCCAGCAGCTTGGCCGCAGTGTACAATGAGCAGTTCTTC	CASSLAAVYNEQFF	TRBV5-1	.	TRBJ2-1	.
TGTGCCAGCAGTTACTCGCCAGGGGAAAACTACGAGCAGTACTTC	CASSYSPGENYEQYF	TRBV6-6	.	TRBJ2-7	.
TGTGCCAGCAGTGCCGACGGCAATCAGCCCCAGCATTTT	CASSADGNQPQHF	TRBV28	.	TRBJ1-5	few
TGTGCCAGCAGCTTTGGACAGCACTCTGGGGCCAACGTCCTGACTTTC	CASSFGQHSGANVLTF	TRBV11-3	.	TRBJ2-6	.
TGTGCCAGCAGTTTACAGATAAAAGGAAACACCATATATTTT	CASSLQIKGNTIYF	TRBV28	.	TRBJ1-3	.
TGTGCCAGCACGGGCAGGGGGATCACCGGGGAGCTGTTTTTT	CASTGRGITGELFF	TRBV6-6	TRBD1	TRBJ2-2	.
TGCGCCAGCAGCTCCGGGTATGGCGGCTACACCTTC	CASSSGYGGYTF	TRBV5-1	.	TRBJ1-2	.
TGTGCCAGTAGTGCCCGAGCTAACTATGGCTACACCTTC	CASSARANYGYTF	TRBV19	.	TRBJ1-2	.
TGTGCCAGCAGGGACGAAGAGACCCAGTACTTC	CASRDEETQYF	TRBV7-2	.	TRBJ2-5	.
TGTGCCAGCAGCTTAGGGAGCGTCCTCTCCTACAATGAGCAGTTCTTC	CASSLGSVLSYNEQFF	TRBV11-2	.	TRBJ2-1	.
TGTGCCATCAGTGAGTCAGGGGGCGAGCAGTACTTC	CAISESGGEQYF	TRBV10-3	.	TRBJ2-7	.
TGTGCCAGCAGCTTAGATACCGGCCCTTACGAGCAGTACTTC	CASSLDTGPYEQYF	TRBV11-2	.	TRBJ2-7	.
TGTGCCAGCAGCGAACCCTCAGCGGAGATTCCAGATACGCAGTATTTT	CASSEPSAEIPDTQYF	TRBV5-4	.	TRBJ2-3	.
TGTGCCAGCAGTTTGGTAGGAGAGCGGGACACCGGGGAGCTGTTTTTT	CASSLVGERDTGELFF	TRBV27	.	TRBJ2-2	.
TGTGCCAGCAGTCCTGCGGGTTCCGTGAACACTGAAGCTTTCTTT	CASSPAGSVNTEAFF	TRBV27	.	TRBJ1-1	.